The present entry profiles one T cell receptor beta chain with its context. The antigen remains undetermined. The CDR3 runs 14 residues. Germline V gene data show CDR1 as KGHSH and CDR2 as LQKENI. Using TCRalpha and TCRbeta cDNA, the researchers carried out two nested PCRs that lasted around 15 and 10 cycles. TCRdb reprocessed the 5' RACE reads; each CDR3 protein has one entry and no DNA is given. The sample data list about 160,000 distinct CDR3 sequences. This record comes from a study of monozygotic twins with inflammatory bowel disease. Whole-study findings and limits: Lower sharing of clonotypes with other individuals was seen in IBD patients than in healthy twins. This was most marked in patients showing signs of disease activity.

The sequence came from a human donor with ulcerative colitis or Crohn's disease, or a healthy co-twin of an affected twin (not recorded which). This sequence joins TRBV18 and TRBJ1-1. The sample consisted of blood. CDR3 loop: CASSPPGDGTEAFF.